Following are 26 T cell receptor beta chains from one sample sequenced in a study of blood T cell repertoires in COVID-19. Profiling relied on immunoSEQ multiplex PCR, and the TCRdb table lists in-frame clones only, not all of them. The sample lists over 60,000 clones, roughly 87% seen once, with roughly 5% in the top ten. Specimen: peripheral blood. The origin of the receptors is a woman in her forties or fifties with active COVID-19.

The chain is built from TRBV27 and TRBJ2-5; 9 nucleotides align to TRBD2. CDR1 is MNHEY, CDR2 SMNVEV, per germline (reference sequence). CDR3 size: 15 residues. Trimming took 1 base from V and 5 from J; bases not matched to a gene: 5. CDR3 sequence reads: CASSLLSSGTETQYF. The CDR3 nucleotides are TGTGCCAGCAGTTTATTGTCTAGCGGGACCGAGACCCAGTACTTC.

The genes are TRBV19 and TRBJ2-5; 7 nucleotides agree with TRBD1. This CDR3 region has 15 residues. Unmatched junction bases numbered 8, after V lost 0 bases and J lost 7 bases. Per the germline V gene, CDR1 is LNHDA and CDR2 is SQIVND (reference sequence). In DNA form, the CDR3 reads TGTGCCAGTAGTATAGATACAGGGGCCTCGGGGACCCAGTACTTC. Amino acid sequence: CASSIDTGASGTQYF.

The V gene is TRBV2, the J gene TRBJ1-5, with D possibly matching TRBD1 (5 bases). This CDR3 is 14 amino acids long. V dropped 6 bases and J dropped 2 bases, with 11 bases sitting between them. The V gene's germline CDR1 is SNHLY and CDR2 FYNNEI. The chain's CDR3 is CASRGVDRNQPQHF. The CDR3 bases are TGTGCCAGCAGAGGGGTTGATCGCAATCAGCCCCAGCATTTT. Filled out from reference TRBV2 and TRBJ1-5, the complete variable domain reads EPEVTQTPSHQVTQMGQEVILRCVPISNHLYFYWYRQILGQKVEFLVSFYNNEISEKSEIFDDQFSVERPDGSNFTLKIRSTKLEDSAMYFCASRGVDRNQPQHFGDGTRLSIL.

CDR3 residues: CASSSQLAGAESEQFF. Written as DNA, the CDR3 is TGTGCCAGCAGTTCCCAACTAGCGGGAGCGGAGAGTGAGCAGTTCTTC. This rearrangement joins TRBV6-2 or TRBV6-3 to TRBJ2-1; 11 bases are shared with TRBD2. Trimming removed 4 bases from V and 9 bases from J; junction bases left unmatched: 11. The CDR3 contains 16 residues. CDR1 is MNHEY, CDR2 SVGEGT, per germline.

The chain combines TRBV10-3 with TRBJ2-3; 15 nucleotides match TRBD2. The CDR3 sequence is 15 residues long. V dropped 10 bases and J dropped 5; count of bases not matched to a gene: 7. Per germline, CDR1 ENHRY and CDR2 SYGVKD. In DNA form, the CDR3 reads TGTGCCACTCGGACTAGCGGGAGGGCCGGAGATACGCAGTATTTT. Amino acid sequence: CATRTSGRAGDTQYF.

The chain is built from TRBV7-2 and TRBJ2-1; 10 positions agree with TRBD2. Per the germline V gene, CDR1 is SGHTA and CDR2 is FQGNSA. This CDR3 region has 16 residues. Trimming at V came to 4 bases and at J to 8 bases, leaving 11 bases not matched to a gene. The CDR3 sequence is CASSSGKRGGVDEQFF. In nucleotides, the CDR3 is TGTGCCAGCAGCTCCGGAAAGCGGGGGGGCGTAGATGAGCAGTTCTTC. The whole variable domain, filled in from reference TRBV7-2 and TRBJ2-1, reads GAGVSQSPSNKVTEKGKDVELRCDPISGHTALYWYRQSLGQGLEFLIYFQGNSAPDKSGLPSDRFSAERTGGSVSTLTIQRTQQEDSAVYLCASSSGKRGGVDEQFFGPGTRLTVL.

This clone was observed at least ten times. V is TRBV7-6 and J is TRBJ2-7; TRBD1 matches at 7 bases. This CDR3 has 15 amino acids. V was pared by 1 base and J by 1 base, with 4 bases of the junction left unmatched. The germline CDR1 and CDR2 sequences are SGHVS and FNYEAQ. The CDR3 is CASSLEGQPSYEQYF. DNA for the CDR3: TGTGCCAGCAGCTTAGAGGGACAGCCTTCCTACGAGCAGTACTTC.

The V gene is TRBV19, the J gene TRBJ2-1; 7 bases map to TRBD2. V lost 7 bases, J lost 0 bases, and 6 bases stayed unmatched. This CDR3 spans 15 amino acids. Germline V gives CDR1 LNHDA, CDR2 SQIVND (reference sequence). The CDR3 here is CASTVAGLSYNEQFF. The CDR3 region has the DNA TGTGCCAGTACCGTAGCGGGTCTCTCCTACAATGAGCAGTTCTTC.

The gene calls are TRBV7-6 and TRBJ2-2, with D tentatively TRBD2 (6 bases). CDR3 length: 16 amino acids. CDR1 is SGHVS, CDR2 FNYEAQ, per germline. With 2 bases removed from V and 5 bases from J, the gap between germline ends came to 15 bases. CDR3 loop: CASSLRIGTGTGELFF. CDR3 DNA sequence: TGTGCCAGCAGCTTACGCATTGGGACTGGGACCGGGGAGCTGTTTTTT. The variable domain in full, with the rest retrieved from reference TRBV7-6 and TRBJ2-2, is GAGVSQSPRYKVTKRGQDVALRCDPISGHVSLYWYRQALGQGPEFLTYFNYEAQQDKSGLPNDRFSAERPEGSISTLTIQRTEQRDSAMYRCASSLRIGTGTGELFFGEGSRLTVL.

This chain joins TRBV19 and TRBJ1-1; 7 bases are a match to TRBD1. Germline-derived CDR1 and CDR2 are LNHDA and SQIVND (reference sequence). Trimming removed 7 bases from V and 0 bases from J; junction bases left unmatched: 2. The CDR3 sequence is 13 residues long. The CDR3 DNA is TGTGCCAGTATAGGGGGCATGAACACTGAAGCTTTCTTT. This encodes CASIGGMNTEAFF. Filled out from reference TRBV19 and TRBJ1-1, the complete variable domain reads DGGITQSPKYLFRKEGQNVTLSCEQNLNHDAMYWYRQDPGQGLRLIYYSQIVNDFQKGDIAEGYSVSREKKESFPLTVTSAQKNPTAFYLCASIGGMNTEAFFGQGTRLTVV.

The chain is built from TRBV3-1 (or the pseudogene TRBV3-2) and TRBJ2-1, with 14 bases identical to TRBD2. Trimming at V came to 4 bases and at J to 4 bases, leaving 6 bases not matched to a gene. This CDR3 contains 17 residues. From germline, CDR1 is LGHDT and CDR2 YNNKEL (reference sequence). The CDR3 sequence: CASSPGLAGGPYNEQFF. DNA for the CDR3: TGTGCCAGCAGCCCAGGACTAGCGGGAGGCCCGTACAATGAGCAGTTCTTC.

The chain couples TRBV27 to TRBJ2-5; D uncertain. CDR1 is MNHEY, CDR2 SMNVEV, per germline (reference sequence). The CDR3 loop spans 11 amino acids. Between the trimmed V and J ends, which lost 3 bases and 6 bases, there was a span of 5 bases. CDR3 DNA: TGTGCCAGCAGTTTCGAGAAGACCCAGTACTTC. Protein product: CASSFEKTQYF.

Regarding this clone: A junction end diverges from the germline sequence, so it may reflect a read error. The chain uses TRBV27 and TRBJ2-1, with 11 bases that match TRBD2. Germline CDR1 is MNHEY and CDR2 is SMNVEV (reference sequence). The CDR3 sequence is 14 residues long. CDR3 in amino acids: CASNLLAGEGEQFF. CDR3 DNA: TGTGCCAGCAATTTACTAGCGGGAGAGGGTGAGCAGTTCTTC.

This sequence joins TRBV3-1 (or the pseudogene TRBV3-2) and TRBJ2-3, with D perhaps matching TRBD2 (6 bases). The length of the CDR3 is 14 residues. Looked up from germline, CDR1 is LGHDT and CDR2 is YNNKEL (reference sequence). V was pared by 5 bases and J by 6 bases, with 15 bases between. The CDR3 is CASSSVAVLDTQYF. The CDR3 coding sequence is TGTGCCAGCAGCTCTGTAGCGGTATTGGATACGCAGTATTTT.

The chain employs TRBV18 and TRBJ1-2; D is perhaps TRBD1 (5 bases). CDR3 length: 14 amino acids. CDR1 and CDR2 (germline): KGHSH, LQKENI. Deletions cut 3 bases from V and 2 bases from J, with 10 bases between. In DNA, the CDR3 is TGTGCCAGCTCACCGACCGGACAAAACTATGGCTACACCTTC. Protein: CASSPTGQNYGYTF.

The chain combines TRBV5-6 with TRBJ1-6; a weak D match, TRBD1 (6 bases). CDR1 and CDR2 from the germline V gene are SGHDT and YYEEEE. This CDR3 has 14 amino acids. Deletions cut 4 bases from V and 12 bases from J, with 17 bases between. CDR3 sequence: CASSAWTVSQPLHF. The CDR3, as DNA: TGTGCCAGCAGCGCCTGGACAGTAAGCCAACCCCTCCACTTT.

The rearrangement links TRBV6-2 or TRBV6-3 to TRBJ2-1; 9 bases match TRBD2. This CDR3 contains 17 residues. V shed 5 bases and J 2 bases; nucleotides not matched to a gene: 10. Per the germline V gene, CDR1 is MNHEY and CDR2 is SVGEGT. For the CDR3, the DNA is TGTGCCAGCAGTCGCCTAGCGGGGACACAGACCTACAATGAGCAGTTCTTC. Translation: CASSRLAGTQTYNEQFF.

V is TRBV11-2 and J is TRBJ1-1, with 7 nucleotides matching TRBD1. From germline, CDR1 is SGHAT and CDR2 FQNNGV. The CDR3 has 15 amino acids. J lost 4 bases, V lost 2 bases, and 7 bases had no gene match. CDR3 sequence reads: CASSLIDRVSTEAFF. CDR3 nucleotides: TGTGCCAGCAGCTTAATCGACAGGGTCAGCACTGAAGCTTTCTTT.

V gene TRBV7-9 combines with J gene TRBJ2-3; TRBD1 agrees at 8 bases. This CDR3 spans 16 amino acids. Germline CDR1 reads SEHNR; CDR2 reads FQNEAQ (reference sequence). Trimming took 9 bases from V and 4 from J; bases not matched to a gene: 15. CDR3 sequence reads: CASSSPSRGLPDTQYF. CDR3 bases: TGTGCCAGTTCATCCCCGTCCAGGGGGCTTCCAGATACGCAGTATTTT.

This chain uses TRBV28 with TRBJ2-5; TRBD1 matches 11 bases. CDR1 is MDHEN and CDR2 is SYDVKM in the germline V gene. This CDR3 is built from 16 residues. V lost 3 bases to trimming and J lost 5 bases; unmatched junction nucleotides: 8. CDR3 coding DNA: TGTGCCAGCAGTTTCCCGAGGACAGGGGGCGCTGAGACCCAGTACTTC. Translating it yields CASSFPRTGGAETQYF.

V gene TRBV5-1 combines with J gene TRBJ2-1; 9 nucleotides align to TRBD2. Unmatched junction bases numbered 7, after V lost 1 base and J lost 2 bases. Germline V gene sequence: CDR1 SGHRS, CDR2 YFSETQ. The length of the CDR3 is 17 residues. The CDR3 sequence: CASSLSPLAGAYNEQFF. The CDR3 DNA reads as TGCGCCAGCAGCTTGTCCCCTTTAGCGGGAGCCTACAATGAGCAGTTCTTC.

The chain has TRBV11-3 and TRBJ2-1, with TRBD2 identical over 9 bases. Germline loops: CDR1 SGHNT, CDR2 YENEEA. J lost 0 bases, V lost 1 base, and 4 bases had no gene match. This CDR3 region has 17 residues. In nucleotides, the CDR3 is TGTGCCAGCAGCTTAGGTCCAGCGGGAGGCTCCTACAATGAGCAGTTCTTC. Protein product: CASSLGPAGGSYNEQFF.

The CDR3 coding sequence is TGTGCCAGTAGTATTGCCTGGCAGGGCTTGGGGCCCCAGCATTTT. This sequence encodes CASSIAWQGLGPQHF. V and J are TRBV19 and TRBJ1-5; TRBD1 is a possible D gene (5 bases). Trimming pared 3 bases from V and 9 bases from J, leaving 18 bases between. This CDR3 is built from 15 residues. Germline CDR1 is LNHDA and CDR2 is SQIVND (reference sequence).

The chain combines TRBV24-1 with TRBJ2-6; 9 bases are a match to TRBD1. J lost 0 bases, V lost 3 bases, and 8 bases had no gene match. The CDR3 length is 19 residues. Germline V gene data show CDR1 as KGHDR and CDR2 as SFDVKD. The CDR3: CATSDPEATGGSGANVLTF. In DNA, the CDR3 is TGTGCCACCAGTGATCCCGAGGCGACAGGGGGCTCTGGGGCCAACGTCCTGACTTTC.

The rearrangement uses TRBV28 and TRBJ1-5; 7 nucleotides align to TRBD1. With V trimmed by 7 bases and J by 3 bases, 6 bases remained unmatched. CDR3 length equals 14 residues. Germline V gene lookup returns CDR1 MDHEN and CDR2 SYDVKM. The CDR3 nucleotides read TGTGCCAGCAACCAACAGGGGCCCAATCAGCCCCAGCATTTT. It codes for CASNQQGPNQPQHF.

The CDR3 DNA sequence: TGTGCCAGCAGTTACTATACTCGGACTGGGGGGTATGGCTACACCTTC. Its protein is CASSYYTRTGGYGYTF. The V call is TRBV6-5, the J call TRBJ1-2, with D possibly TRBD1 on 5 matching bases. CDR3 length equals 16 residues. V lost 1 base, J lost 5 bases, and 17 bases lay in between. Germline CDR1 and CDR2: MNHEY and SVGAGI.